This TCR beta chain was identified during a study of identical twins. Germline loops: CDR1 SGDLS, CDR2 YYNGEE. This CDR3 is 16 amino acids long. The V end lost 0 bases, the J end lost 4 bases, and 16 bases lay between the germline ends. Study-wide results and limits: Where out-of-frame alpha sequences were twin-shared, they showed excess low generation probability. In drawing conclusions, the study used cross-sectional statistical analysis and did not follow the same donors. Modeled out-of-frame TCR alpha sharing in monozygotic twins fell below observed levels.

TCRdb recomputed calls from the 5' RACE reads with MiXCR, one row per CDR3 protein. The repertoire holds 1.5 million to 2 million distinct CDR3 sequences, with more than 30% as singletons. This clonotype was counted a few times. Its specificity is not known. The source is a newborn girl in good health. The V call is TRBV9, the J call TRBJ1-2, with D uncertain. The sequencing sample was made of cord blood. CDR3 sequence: CASSVGDKVKTYGYTF. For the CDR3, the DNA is TGTGCCAGCAGCGTAGGAGACAAGGTTAAGACCTATGGCTACACCTTC.